This T cell receptor (beta chain) was identified during a study of CD8 T cells in Susac syndrome (dated by TCRdb to between 2018 and 2021). About the study as a whole: The study used repertoire sequencing to test whether antigen drove CD8+ T cell activation and differentiation in Susac syndrome. Here is what the overall study found, with its caveats: The number of individuals in the TCR sequencing and HLA analysis was acknowledged as relatively small.

V loses 3 bases of germline sequence and J loses 3 bases, and the interval between the two ends is 11 bases. For CDR1 and CDR2, the germline V gene (reference sequence) lists GTSNPN and SVGIG. The CDR3, cysteine through phenylalanine, is 13 amino acids long. The only DNA kept is the CDR3, 39 bases in frame from the first base. High-throughput TCR beta sequencing profiled peripheral blood CD8+ and CD4+ T cells from healthy donors, Susac syndrome patients and multiple sclerosis patients. Treatment-naive patients with stable or active relapsing-remitting disease fulfilling revised McDonald criteria were used as multiple sclerosis controls. CD8+ TEMRA cells were enriched by FACS, while bulk CD8+ and CD4+ T cells were purified by magnetic negative isolation. Blood was drawn into EDTA tubes, processed within 24 hours, and PBMCs were isolated by density gradient centrifugation. PBMCs intended for TCR sequencing were cryopreserved in liquid nitrogen and thawed later in a water bath at 37 degrees C. A purity of at least 90% was achieved for sorted or isolated CD4+, CD8+ and CD8+ TEMRA cells.

Turning to this clonotype: What this receptor recognizes is not known. Base qualities are not provided; no much larger clone lies one nucleotide away.

RNA was extracted using the RNeasy kit, and about 0.5 to 1 microgram was reverse transcribed with random hexamers. The immunoSEQ multiplex PCR assay, covering 54 Vbeta and 13 Jbeta segments, was used to amplify TCR beta CDR3 regions. PCR amplification bias was corrected using a synthetic template baseline for primer optimization and computational correction. Under the source paper's analysis protocol: Reads were assigned to V, D and J genes according to IMGT and analyzed in immunoSEQ Analyzer, with only productive sequences retained. Clonality was computed as one minus Shannon entropy normalized by log2 of the number of productive unique sequences. Public and private clones were assessed among the 100 most prevalent clones of each patient and control. Susac-specific clones were defined as absent from healthy and MS cohorts, some 1,000 published viral clones and other ImmuneACCESS disease sequences. Using fastp at Q25 and MiXCR, TCRdb reprocessed the public reads and kept productive beta chains. Every CDR3 protein is listed once, alongside the most common genes and DNA of its rows. V and J calls and clone size were set by TCRdb, not the authors. Recorded for this sample are approximately 200,000 distinct CDR3 sequences; 85% to 95% of them occurred a single time. Around 0.08% of the sample lies in the top ten.

The TCR sequence derives from a human donor with multiple sclerosis. The specimen sequenced was CD4+ T cells from PBMCs. The chain uses TRBV30 and TRBJ1-1; the D gene remains uncertain. The DNA is TGTGCCTGGAGGCGTGGAGCCTACACTGAAGCTTTCTTT. It translates as CAWRRGAYTEAFF.